This T cell receptor (beta chain) stems from a study of shared clonotypes between healthy human individuals. Produced via immunoSEQ multiplex PCR; TCRdb's table is partial and in-frame only. The table records about 2.4 million clones, 85% to 95% of them present only once. This CDR3 is 17 amino acids long. V was pared by 4 bases and J by 1 base, with 11 bases of the junction left unmatched. CDR1 is SEHNR, CDR2 FQNEAQ, per germline (reference sequence). The receptor comes from a man between 18 and 29 years old in good health. This chain joins TRBV7-9 and TRBJ2-3; 7 nucleotides agree with TRBD2. Sequencing was performed on naive CD4+ T cells sorted from blood. Subset: CD45RA+ positively selected. CDR3 sequence reads: CASSSWRLAARTDTQYF. The CDR3 DNA sequence: TGTGCCAGCAGCTCCTGGCGGCTAGCGGCCCGCACAGATACGCAGTATTTT.